This TCR beta chain was observed in a study of blood T cell repertoires in COVID-19. The table came from immunoSEQ multiplex PCR; TCRdb's copy has only in-frame clones and leaves some out. In the table there are nearly 200,000 clones, 80% to 90% of which are singletons. Germline V gene sequence: CDR1 MNHEY, CDR2 SVGAGI. The CDR3 contains 12 residues. With 6 bases removed from V and 2 bases from J, the gap between germline ends came to 8 bases. The TCR originated in a woman between 65 and 79 years old with active or convalescent COVID-19. The V call is TRBV6-5, the J call TRBJ2-7; possibly TRBD1 for D (5 bases). Material: peripheral blood. The CDR3 loop is CASRRQPYEQYF. For the CDR3, the DNA is TGTGCCAGCAGGAGACAGCCCTACGAGCAGTACTTC.